The clone carrying this TCR beta chain has a count of ten or more. The antigen is undetermined. This specimen comes from a study of regulatory T cells in long-lasting Graves disease. Study-level points and caveats: TRBV28, TRBJ1-2 and TRBJ2-5 were favored in persistent disease.

Time point here: newly diagnosed GD, antithyroid drugs for less than 3 months. Preparation of the TCR library used RNA extracted from PBMCs. Arm-PCR of CDR3 regions and iRepertoire HTBI primers were the basis on which TCR beta libraries were built. TCRdb called the multiplex PCR reads again in MiXCR, with one record for every CDR3 protein. The sample has around 230,000 distinct CDR3 sequences, 15% to 20% seen once; the top ten hold around 20%. Germline loops: CDR1 LNHDA, CDR2 SQIVND (reference sequence). CDR3 size: 14 residues. The V and J ends lost 7 bases and 0 bases respectively, with 12 bases between them.

The chain has TRBV19 and TRBJ1-1; the D is unclear. The sequence came from a female donor with Graves disease. The material sequenced was peripheral blood mononuclear cells (PBMCs), taken at new diagnosis, from a patient treated with antithyroid drugs. This chain's CDR3 is CASNEGAVNTEAFF. Here the CDR3 DNA reads TGTGCCAGTAACGAGGGAGCGGTGAACACTGAAGCTTTCTTT.